This T cell receptor beta chain emerged from a study of low-dose radiotherapy and immunotherapy resistance in tumors (dated by TCRdb to between 2021 and 2023). For the study in its entirety: In Cohort 1, 0.5 Gy per fraction was delivered every 2 weeks, and a total PTV dose of 6.5 Gy was prescribed. In Cohort 2, 1 Gy per fraction was delivered every two weeks, for a total of 13 Gy over 26 weeks. The trial did not randomize participants into treatment groups. Aspirin 300 mg was taken orally once daily by patients for four cycles, starting on cycle 1 day 1. Patients were given nivolumab as a 240 mg flat dose every two weeks and ipilimumab at 1 mg/kg every six weeks, with both drugs delivered intravenously. Eight patients were included in the translational analysis: three from the first dose cohort and the first five from the second dose cohort. Cyclophosphamide 200 mg/m2 was given intravenously every two weeks, one day before each radiation and immunotherapy administration.

Inclusive of the bounding cysteine and phenylalanine, the CDR3 is 12 residues long. Just the 36-base CDR3 DNA is kept, in frame starting at base 1. Per the germline V gene, MGHDK is the CDR1 and SYGVNS is the CDR2. V is shortened by 3 bases, J by 3 bases, and the region joining them spans 6 bases. Reading the label with the study, this specimen's time point is: before trial treatment. The donors came from RACIN, which was a single-arm phase I dose-escalation trial that paired nivolumab and ipilimumab with aspirin, low-dose cyclophosphamide and low-dose radiotherapy. Patients with advanced, TIL-negative solid tumors were considered eligible. Sequencing was carried out with an Illumina HiSeq 2500. To make first-strand cDNA, Superscript III was used along with a set of TRAV- and TRBV-specific primers so that both the TCRalpha and TCRbeta chains were covered. TCRs were amplified with Phusion for 15 to 20 PCR cycles, with a constant-region primer paired with the adapter attached to the V primers. The MessageAmp II aRNA Amplification Kit was used to amplify the isolated mRNA, with in vitro transcription run for around 15 hours at 37 degrees C. mRNA for TCR sequencing was isolated with the Dynabeads mRNA DIRECT Purification Kit. A second roughly 25-cycle Phusion PCR added indexed Illumina adapters, and products were purified with AMPure XP beads. Regarding the original processing steps: Using custom Perl scripts, TCR sequences encoding the same protein were pooled, out-of-frame sequences were removed, and the abundance of each clonotype was computed. Any TCR sequence backed by just one read was left out of the analysis. Repertoire metrics included Shannon entropy, Gini index, clonality, richness, and frequency of TCRs shared between repertoires. TCRdb reworked the public reads: Q25 trimming with fastp, MiXCR clone assembly, productive beta chains retained. CDR3 protein sequences are deduplicated, and each keeps its most common genes and DNA. It is TCRdb's table, rather than the study itself, that gives the V and J calls and clone size. The sample contains around 79,000 distinct CDR3 sequences, 15% to 20% of them found a single time. The ten largest clonotypes hold 5.5% to 6% of the sample.

This clonotype was seen repeatedly, ten times or more. What antigen it recognizes has not been identified. No much larger clone is present one base from it, and per-base qualities are unavailable. The sequences come from PBMCs, collected before treatment. The source of this sequence is a male donor with prostate cancer. The V gene is TRBV25-1 and the J gene is TRBJ2-7, with no D gene named confidently. The CDR3 is CASSDNSYEQYF. The sequence in DNA is TGTGCCAGCAGTGATAACAGCTACGAGCAGTACTTC.